These 10 T cell receptor beta chains were sequenced from one sample in a study of blood T cell repertoires in COVID-19 (dated by TCRdb to about 2020). The library was produced with the immunoSEQ multiplex PCR assay. TCRdb mirrors the immuneACCESS table, restricted to in-frame sequences. Some clones are absent from its copies; in checked studies, under half trace to an unresolved V gene, and the reason for the others is unknown. The sample has 110,000 or so clones on record, 81% of them singletons. The ten largest clones capture about 1.4% of the sample. The source material was peripheral blood. All receptors come from a man in his fifties with acute or convalescent COVID-19.

The chain couples TRBV6-5 to TRBJ1-2; D is possibly TRBD1 (6 bases). The CDR3 contains 12 residues. Germline V gives CDR1 MNHEY, CDR2 SVGAGI. Between the trimmed V and J ends, which lost 2 bases and 8 bases, there was a span of 9 bases. CDR3 residues: CASSYTGQGYTF. DNA for the CDR3: TGTGCCAGCAGTTACACAGGACAGGGCTACACCTTC.

The chain carries TRBV6-4 and TRBJ1-2, with D tentatively TRBD1 (6 bases). Germline CDR1 is MRHNA and CDR2 is SNTAGT. The CDR3 covers 13 residues. Trimming pared 1 base from V and 6 bases from J, leaving 9 bases between. CDR3: CASSDLSGDGYTF. The CDR3 nucleotides are TGTGCCAGCAGTGACTTGTCAGGGGATGGCTACACCTTC.

V usage is TRBV6-5 and J usage is TRBJ2-2; D gene unclear. V was cut by 6 bases and J by 8 bases, with 16 bases left in between. Germline V gene sequence: CDR1 MNHEY, CDR2 SVGAGI. The CDR3 extends over 14 amino acids. The CDR3, as DNA: TGTGCCAGCAGCGAGCCGGCTCGAGGAGGGGAGCTGTTTTTT. This sequence encodes CASSEPARGGELFF.

The J gene is TRBJ1-2, the V gene TRBV3-1 (or the pseudogene TRBV3-2); D possibly corresponds to TRBD1 (5 bases). The CDR3 sequence is 13 residues long. The V end lost 4 bases, the J end lost 3 bases, and 9 bases lay between the germline ends. Germline V gene lookup returns CDR1 LGHDT and CDR2 YNNKEL (reference sequence). The chain's CDR3 is CASSPTAYYGYTF. CDR3 bases: TGTGCCAGCAGCCCGACAGCATACTATGGCTACACCTTC.

This clone was detected only once. This chain links TRBV3-1 (or the pseudogene TRBV3-2) with TRBJ1-5; D gene ambiguous. The germline V gene encodes CDR1 LGHDT and CDR2 YNNKEL (reference sequence). The CDR3 runs 13 residues. V was cut by 0 bases and J by 7 bases, with 7 bases left in between. The CDR3 loop is CASSQDLFQPQHF. DNA for the CDR3: TGTGCCAGCAGCCAAGATCTTTTCCAGCCCCAGCATTTT.

The chain joins TRBV7-9 to TRBJ2-7, with 8 bases that match TRBD2. This CDR3 is built from 15 residues. The V and J ends lost 5 bases and 4 bases, in that order; junction bases with no gene match: 10. Germline V gene sequence: CDR1 SEHNR, CDR2 FQNEAQ (reference sequence). CDR3 protein: CASSREGRGVYEQYF. In DNA, the CDR3 is TGTGCCAGCAGCCGGGAAGGGCGGGGGGTTTACGAGCAGTACTTC. The complete variable domain, with remaining parts taken from reference TRBV7-9 and TRBJ2-7, reads DTGVSQNPRHKITKRGQNVTFRCDPISEHNRLYWYRQTLGQGPEFLTYFQNEAQLEKSRLLSDRFSAERPKGSFSTLEIQRTEQGDSAMYLCASSREGRGVYEQYFGPGTRLTVT.

The chain joins TRBV5-8 to TRBJ2-1; 13 positions match TRBD2. CDR1 and CDR2 (germline): SGHTS, YDEGEE. The CDR3 spans 18 residues. V lost 4 bases and J lost 0; bases outside the gene matches: 7. The CDR3 DNA is TGTGCCAGCAGCGGTGGGACTAGCGGGGATCCCTCCTACAATGAGCAGTTCTTC. Its protein product is CASSGGTSGDPSYNEQFF.

This clone was detected only a few times. The V call is TRBV7-3, the J call TRBJ2-1; D might be TRBD1 (6 bases). Trimming cost V 3 bases and J 10 bases, with 19 bases left between them. The CDR3 runs to 15 residues. CDR1 SGHTA and CDR2 FQGTGA come from the germline V gene. The CDR3 DNA sequence: TGTGCCAGCAGCTTTTCCCCCCAGGGGACCGCCGAGCAGTTCTTC. Translating gives CASSFSPQGTAEQFF.

The chain uses TRBV9 and TRBJ2-3; TRBD2 might be the D (5 bases). Germline values: CDR1 SGDLS, CDR2 YYNGEE. This CDR3 contains 14 residues. V shed 2 bases and J shed 4 bases, with 11 bases lying between them. The CDR3 protein is CASSVSSPPDTQYF. The CDR3 bases are TGTGCCAGCAGCGTGTCTAGCCCTCCAGATACGCAGTATTTT. Full variable domain (rest looked up from reference TRBV9 and TRBJ2-3): DSGVTQTPKHLITATGQRVTLRCSPRSGDLSVYWYQQSLDQGLQFLIQYYNGEERAKGNILERFSAQQFPDLHSELNLSSLELGDSALYFCASSVSSPPDTQYFGPGTRLTVL.

The V gene is TRBV5-1, the J gene TRBJ2-7; D perhaps matches TRBD1 (5 bases). The length of the CDR3 is 15 residues. Between the trimmed V and J ends, which lost 4 bases and 4 bases, there was a span of 18 bases. Germline CDR1 is SGHRS and CDR2 is YFSETQ. The DNA for the CDR3 is TGCGCCAGCAGCCAATCCCACGGACAACAATACGAGCAGTACTTC. Encoded protein: CASSQSHGQQYEQYF.